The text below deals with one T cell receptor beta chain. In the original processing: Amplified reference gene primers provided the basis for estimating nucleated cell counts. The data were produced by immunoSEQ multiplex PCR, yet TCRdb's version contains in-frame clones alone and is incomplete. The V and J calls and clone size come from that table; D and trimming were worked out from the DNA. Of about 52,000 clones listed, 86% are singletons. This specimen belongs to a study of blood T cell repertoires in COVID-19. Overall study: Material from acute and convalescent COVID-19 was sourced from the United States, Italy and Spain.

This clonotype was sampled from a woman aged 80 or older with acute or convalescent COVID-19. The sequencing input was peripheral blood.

The CDR3 nucleotides read TGTGCCAGCAGCTTGGCGACTAGCGGGGGGGCCATGAATGAGCAGTTCTTC. Translated: CASSLATSGGAMNEQFF. V gene TRBV5-4 combines with J gene TRBJ2-1, with 14 bases aligning to TRBD2. From germline, CDR1 is SGHNT and CDR2 YYREEE (reference sequence). This CDR3 contains 17 residues. J gave up 7 bases and V 0 bases, and 6 bases lay outside the gene matches.